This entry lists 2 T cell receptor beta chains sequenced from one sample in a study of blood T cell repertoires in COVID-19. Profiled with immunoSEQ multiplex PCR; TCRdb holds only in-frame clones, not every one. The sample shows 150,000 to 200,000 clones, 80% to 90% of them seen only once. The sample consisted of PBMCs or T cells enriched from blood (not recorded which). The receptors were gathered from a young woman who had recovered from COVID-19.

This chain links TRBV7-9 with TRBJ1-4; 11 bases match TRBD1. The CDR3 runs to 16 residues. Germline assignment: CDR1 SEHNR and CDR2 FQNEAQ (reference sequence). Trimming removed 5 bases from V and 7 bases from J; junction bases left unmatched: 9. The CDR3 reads CASSPSPGQGAEKLFF. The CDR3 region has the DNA TGTGCCAGCAGCCCCAGCCCAGGACAGGGGGCTGAAAAACTGTTTTTT.

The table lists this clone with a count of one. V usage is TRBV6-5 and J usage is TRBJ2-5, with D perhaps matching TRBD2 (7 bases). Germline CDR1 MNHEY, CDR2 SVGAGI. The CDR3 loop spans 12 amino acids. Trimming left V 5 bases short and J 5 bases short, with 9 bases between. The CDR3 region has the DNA TGTGCCAGCAGTCGGGGGGCGGAGACCCAGTACTTC. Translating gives CASSRGAETQYF.